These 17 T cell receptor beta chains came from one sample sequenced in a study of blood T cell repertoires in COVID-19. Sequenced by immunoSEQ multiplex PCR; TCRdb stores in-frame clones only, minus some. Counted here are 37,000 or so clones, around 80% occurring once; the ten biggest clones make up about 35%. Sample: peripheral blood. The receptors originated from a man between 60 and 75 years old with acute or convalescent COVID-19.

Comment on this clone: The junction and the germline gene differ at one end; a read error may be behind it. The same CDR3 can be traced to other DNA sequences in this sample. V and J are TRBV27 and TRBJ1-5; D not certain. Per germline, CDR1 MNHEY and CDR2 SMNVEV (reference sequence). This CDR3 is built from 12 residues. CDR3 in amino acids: CASGRPNQPQHF. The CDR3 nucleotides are TGCGCCTCCGGGAGGCCTAATCAGCCCCAGCATTTT.

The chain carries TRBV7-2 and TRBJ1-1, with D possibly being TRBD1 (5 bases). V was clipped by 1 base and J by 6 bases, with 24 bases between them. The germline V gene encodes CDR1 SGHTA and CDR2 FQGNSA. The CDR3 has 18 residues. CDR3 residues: CASSLGGLDSGRSAEAFF. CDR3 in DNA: TGTGCCAGCAGCTTAGGGGGGTTAGACTCGGGGAGGAGTGCTGAAGCTTTCTTT. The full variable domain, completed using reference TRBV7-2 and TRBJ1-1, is GAGVSQSPSNKVTEKGKDVELRCDPISGHTALYWYRQSLGQGLEFLIYFQGNSAPDKSGLPSDRFSAERTGGSVSTLTIQRTQQEDSAVYLCASSLGGLDSGRSAEAFFGQGTRLTVV.

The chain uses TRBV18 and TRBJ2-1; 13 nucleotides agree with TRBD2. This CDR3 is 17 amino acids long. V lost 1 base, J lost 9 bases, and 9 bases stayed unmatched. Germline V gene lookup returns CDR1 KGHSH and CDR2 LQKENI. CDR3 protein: CASSPRRTSGSYAEQFF. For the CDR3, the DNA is TGTGCCAGCTCACCACGCCGGACTAGCGGGAGTTACGCTGAGCAGTTCTTC.

The CDR3 DNA follows: TGTGCCAGCAGCGAAGGACTAGCGGGAGATGGAGATACGCAGTATTTT. This gives the protein CASSEGLAGDGDTQYF. The chain uses TRBV5-4 and TRBJ2-3, with 13 bases aligning to TRBD2. Germline CDR1 is SGHNT and CDR2 is YYREEE (reference sequence). The junction had 7 bases not matched to a gene; V was cut back by 4 bases and J by 5 bases. This CDR3 comprises 16 residues.

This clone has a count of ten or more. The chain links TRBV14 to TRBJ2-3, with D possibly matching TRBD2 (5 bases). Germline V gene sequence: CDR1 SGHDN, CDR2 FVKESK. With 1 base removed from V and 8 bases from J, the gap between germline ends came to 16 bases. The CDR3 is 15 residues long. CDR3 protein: CASSQVIARGPTQYF. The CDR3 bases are TGTGCCAGCAGCCAAGTGATAGCGAGAGGCCCTACGCAGTATTTT.

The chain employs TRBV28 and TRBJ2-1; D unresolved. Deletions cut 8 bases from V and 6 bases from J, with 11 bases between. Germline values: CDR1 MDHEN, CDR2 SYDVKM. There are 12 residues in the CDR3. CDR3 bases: TGTGCCAGCTATACTTTTAGCAATGAGCAGTTCTTC. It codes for CASYTFSNEQFF.

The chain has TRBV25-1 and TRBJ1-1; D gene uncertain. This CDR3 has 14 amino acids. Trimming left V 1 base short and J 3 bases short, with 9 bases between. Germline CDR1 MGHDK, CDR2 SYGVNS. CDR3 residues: CASSEWGDYTEAFF. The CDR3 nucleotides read TGTGCCAGCAGTGAATGGGGAGACTACACTGAAGCTTTCTTT. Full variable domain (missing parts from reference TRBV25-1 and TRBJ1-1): EADIYQTPRYLVIGTGKKITLECSQTMGHDKMYWYQQDPGMELHLIHYSYGVNSTEKGDLSSESTVSRIRTEHFPLTLESARPSHTSQYLCASSEWGDYTEAFFGQGTRLTVV.

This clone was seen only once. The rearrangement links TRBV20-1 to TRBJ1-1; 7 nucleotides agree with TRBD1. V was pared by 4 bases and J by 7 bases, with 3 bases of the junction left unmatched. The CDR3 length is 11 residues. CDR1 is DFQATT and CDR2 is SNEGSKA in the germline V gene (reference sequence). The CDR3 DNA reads TGCAGTGCTATCAGACAGGGTGAAGCTTTCTTT. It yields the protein CSAIRQGEAFF.

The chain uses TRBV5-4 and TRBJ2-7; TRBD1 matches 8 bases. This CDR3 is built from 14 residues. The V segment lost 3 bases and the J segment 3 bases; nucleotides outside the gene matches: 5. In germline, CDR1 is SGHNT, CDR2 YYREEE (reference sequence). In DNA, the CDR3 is TGTGCCAGCAGCTGGAGACAGGGGAACTACGAGCAGTACTTC. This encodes CASSWRQGNYEQYF.

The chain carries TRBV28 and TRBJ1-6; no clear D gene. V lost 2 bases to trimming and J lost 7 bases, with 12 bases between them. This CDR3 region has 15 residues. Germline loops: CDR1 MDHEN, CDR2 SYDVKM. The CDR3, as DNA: TGTGCCAGCAGTTTACCCCTTGGCGGGAATTCACCCCTCCACTTT. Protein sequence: CASSLPLGGNSPLHF.

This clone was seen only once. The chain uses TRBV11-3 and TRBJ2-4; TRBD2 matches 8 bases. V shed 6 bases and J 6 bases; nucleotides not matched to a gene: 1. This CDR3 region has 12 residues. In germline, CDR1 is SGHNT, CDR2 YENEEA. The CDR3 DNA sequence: TGTGCCAGCAGTCGGGGGGGAAACATTCAGTACTTC. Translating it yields CASSRGGNIQYF. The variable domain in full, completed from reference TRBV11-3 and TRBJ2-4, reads EAGVVQSPRYKIIEKKQPVAFWCNPISGHNTLYWYLQNLGQGPELLIRYENEEAVDDSQLPKDRFSAERLKGVDSTLKIQPAELGDSAVYLCASSRGGNIQYFGAGTRLSVL.

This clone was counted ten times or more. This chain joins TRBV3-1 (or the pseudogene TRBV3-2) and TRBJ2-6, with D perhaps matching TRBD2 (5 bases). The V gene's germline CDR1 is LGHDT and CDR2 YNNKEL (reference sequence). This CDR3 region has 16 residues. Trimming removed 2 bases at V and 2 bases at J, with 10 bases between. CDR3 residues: CASSQWAGAGANVLTF. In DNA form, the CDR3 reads TGTGCCAGCAGCCAATGGGCCGGGGCTGGGGCCAACGTCCTGACTTTC.

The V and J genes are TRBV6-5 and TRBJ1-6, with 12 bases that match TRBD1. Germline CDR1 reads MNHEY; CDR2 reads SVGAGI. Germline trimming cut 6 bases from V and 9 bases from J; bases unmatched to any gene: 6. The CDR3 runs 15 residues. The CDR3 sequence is CASRAGTGGTSPLHF. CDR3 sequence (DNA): TGTGCCAGCAGGGCCGGGACAGGGGGCACTTCACCCCTCCACTTT.

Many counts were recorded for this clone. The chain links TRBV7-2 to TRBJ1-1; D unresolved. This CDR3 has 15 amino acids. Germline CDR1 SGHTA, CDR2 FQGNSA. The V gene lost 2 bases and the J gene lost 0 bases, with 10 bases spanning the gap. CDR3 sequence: CASSLSVGVNTEAFF. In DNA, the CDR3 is TGTGCCAGCAGCTTATCCGTCGGGGTGAACACTGAAGCTTTCTTT.

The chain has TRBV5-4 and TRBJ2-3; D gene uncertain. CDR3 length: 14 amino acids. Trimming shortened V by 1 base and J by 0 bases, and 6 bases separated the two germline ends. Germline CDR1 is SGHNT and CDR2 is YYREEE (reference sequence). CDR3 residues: CASSLTASTDTQYF. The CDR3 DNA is TGTGCCAGCAGCTTGACAGCTAGCACAGATACGCAGTATTTT.

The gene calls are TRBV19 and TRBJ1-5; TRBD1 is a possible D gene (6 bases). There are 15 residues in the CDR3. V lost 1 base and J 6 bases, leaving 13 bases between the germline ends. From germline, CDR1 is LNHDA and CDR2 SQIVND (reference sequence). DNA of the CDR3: TGTGCCAGTAGTATAGGGCAGGGGTTAGGTCAGCCCCAGCATTTT. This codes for CASSIGQGLGQPQHF.

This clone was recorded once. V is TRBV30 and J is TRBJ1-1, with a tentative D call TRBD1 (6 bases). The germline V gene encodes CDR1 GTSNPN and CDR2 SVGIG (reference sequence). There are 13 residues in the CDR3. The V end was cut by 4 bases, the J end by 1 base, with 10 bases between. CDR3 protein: CAWTGTTNTEAFF. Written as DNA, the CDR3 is TGTGCCTGGACCGGGACAACGAACACTGAAGCTTTCTTT.